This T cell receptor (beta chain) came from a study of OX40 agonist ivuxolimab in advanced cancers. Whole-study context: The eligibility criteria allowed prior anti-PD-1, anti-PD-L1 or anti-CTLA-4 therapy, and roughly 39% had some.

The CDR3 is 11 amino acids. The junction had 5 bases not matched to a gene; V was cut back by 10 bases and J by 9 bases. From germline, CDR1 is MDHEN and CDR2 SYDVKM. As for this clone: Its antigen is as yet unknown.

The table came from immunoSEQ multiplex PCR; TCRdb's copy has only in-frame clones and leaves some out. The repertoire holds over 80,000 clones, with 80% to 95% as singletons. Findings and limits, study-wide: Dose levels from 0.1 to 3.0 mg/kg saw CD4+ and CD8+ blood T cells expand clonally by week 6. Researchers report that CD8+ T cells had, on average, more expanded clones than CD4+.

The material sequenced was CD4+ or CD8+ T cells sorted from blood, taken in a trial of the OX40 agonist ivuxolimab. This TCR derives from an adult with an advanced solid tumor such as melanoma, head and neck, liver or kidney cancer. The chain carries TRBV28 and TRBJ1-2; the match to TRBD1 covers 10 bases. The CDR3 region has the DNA TGTGCCATCCGACAGGGGGCTCGCTACACCTTC. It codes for CAIRQGARYTF.